One and the same sample provided the 21 T cell receptor beta chains below, sequenced in a study of spatial heterogeneity in lung cancer. Time point meaning: sample taken at primary tumor resection. From the 5' RACE reads, TCRdb called clonotypes with MiXCR, one entry per CDR3 protein. Of 30,000 to 45,000 distinct CDR3 sequences listed, less than 8.5% are singletons. This sample comprised PBMCs, obtained at surgery. The receptor source for this set is a female donor with early-stage non-small cell lung cancer.

This clonotype has at least ten counts. The chain combines TRBV7-2 with TRBJ2-3, with D perhaps TRBD1 (5 bases). The CDR3 loop spans 13 amino acids. CDR1 and CDR2 (germline): SGHTA, FQGNSA. Trimming removed 2 bases from V and 4 bases from J, with 7 bases in between. The CDR3 DNA is TGTGCCAGCAGCTTACAGGGCCCAGATACGCAGTATTTT. This encodes CASSLQGPDTQYF. The full variable domain, with the rest looked up from reference TRBV7-2 and TRBJ2-3, is GAGVSQSPSNKVTEKGKDVELRCDPISGHTALYWYRQSLGQGLEFLIYFQGNSAPDKSGLPSDRFSAERTGGSVSTLTIQRTQQEDSAVYLCASSLQGPDTQYFGPGTRLTVL.

This clonotype was picked up many times. The chain has TRBV7-2 and TRBJ2-7, with 7 bases aligning to TRBD1. CDR1 and CDR2 from the germline V gene are SGHTA and FQGNSA. The CDR3 totals 16 residues. V dropped 1 base and J dropped 2; count of bases not matched to a gene: 8. The CDR3 DNA reads TGTGCCAGCAGCTTAGGGCCGGGACAGAGTGCCTACGAGCAGTACTTC. As protein: CASSLGPGQSAYEQYF.

This clonotype was picked up many times. The CDR3 region has the DNA TGCGCCAGCAGCACAAGCCCAATCGAGACCCAGTACTTC. The encoded protein is CASSTSPIETQYF. The chain links TRBV5-1 to TRBJ2-5; D not resolved. The CDR3 length is 13 residues. Germline V gene data show CDR1 as SGHRS and CDR2 as YFSETQ. Trimming pared 4 bases from V and 5 bases from J, leaving 12 bases between.

This clonotype appeared a few times. The chain employs TRBV20-1 and TRBJ2-3; no reliable D call. The CDR3 is 10 residues long. V shed 4 bases and J shed 7 bases, with 6 bases lying between them. The germline V gene encodes CDR1 DFQATT and CDR2 SNEGSKA (reference sequence). The CDR3 DNA is TGCAGTGCTACCCTTAATACGCAGTATTTT. This codes for CSATLNTQYF.

This clonotype showed up many times. V usage is TRBV27 and J usage is TRBJ2-1; no clear D. Germline lookup yields CDR1 MNHEY and CDR2 SMNVEV (reference sequence). The CDR3 covers 16 residues. V lost 0 bases, J lost 0 bases, and 9 bases lay in between. CDR3 coding DNA: TGTGCCAGCAGTTTATCTGGTTACTACTCCTACAATGAGCAGTTCTTC. The encoded protein is CASSLSGYYSYNEQFF.

The V and J genes are TRBV7-3 and TRBJ2-7; 9 bases line up with TRBD2. Germline values: CDR1 SGHTA, CDR2 FQGTGA. V lost 4 bases and J lost 6; bases outside the gene matches: 7. The CDR3 loop spans 14 amino acids. The CDR3 coding sequence is TGTGCCAGCAGCTCCGGACTAGCGAGGGGCGAGCAGTACTTC. This gives the protein CASSSGLARGEQYF.

This clonotype has ten or more counts. This chain uses TRBV3-1 with TRBJ2-4, with D uncertain. V dropped 2 bases and J dropped 8 bases, with 7 bases sitting between them. The CDR3 covers 12 residues. The germline CDR1 and CDR2 sequences are LGHDT and YNNKEL (reference sequence). CDR3: CASSQPPDIQYF. CDR3 nucleotides: TGTGCCAGCAGCCAACCCCCCGACATTCAGTACTTC.

V gene TRBV7-6 combines with J gene TRBJ2-5; D possibly corresponds to TRBD1 (5 bases). Germline CDR1 and CDR2: SGHVS and FNYEAQ. Trimming took off 0 bases at V and 5 bases at J, with 13 bases between the two ends. This CDR3 contains 15 residues. CDR3 DNA: TGTGCCAGCAGCTTAGCAGGGGCAGTAAGGGAGACCCAGTACTTC. Its translation is CASSLAGAVRETQYF. Together with reference TRBV7-6 and TRBJ2-5, the CDR3 gives the full variable domain: GAGVSQSPRYKVTKRGQDVALRCDPISGHVSLYWYRQALGQGPEFLTYFNYEAQQDKSGLPNDRFSAERPEGSISTLTIQRTEQRDSAMYRCASSLAGAVRETQYFGPGTRLLVL.

This clonotype was detected many times. This chain uses TRBV5-1 with TRBJ2-3; D not resolved. This CDR3 has 14 amino acids. The germline CDR1 and CDR2 sequences are SGHRS and YFSETQ. V lost 0 bases and J lost 5, with 10 bases in between. Here the CDR3 reads CASSLGAFKDTQYF. The CDR3 DNA sequence: TGCGCCAGCAGCTTGGGGGCGTTCAAAGATACGCAGTATTTT.

The chain carries TRBV2 and TRBJ2-1, with D unclear. The CDR3 spans 14 residues. V was pared by 2 bases and J by 6 bases, with 11 bases between. Germline V gives CDR1 SNHLY, CDR2 FYNNEI. This CDR3 is CASSESNSVNEQFF. The CDR3 nucleotides read TGTGCCAGCAGTGAAAGTAATTCCGTCAATGAGCAGTTCTTC.

The sample holds many counts of this clonotype. The V call is TRBV6-5, the J call TRBJ1-2, with D possibly TRBD1 on 5 matching bases. CDR3 size: 13 residues. Trimming stripped 7 bases from V and 6 bases from J, with 15 bases between. Germline V CDR1 and CDR2: MNHEY, SVGAGI. Here the CDR3 reads CASTDRLEDGYTF. The CDR3 nucleotides read TGTGCCAGCACCGACAGACTCGAGGATGGCTACACCTTC.

This clonotype was recorded a few times. V and J are TRBV7-6 and TRBJ2-2; tentative D call: TRBD2 (6 bases). The V gene lost 1 base and the J gene lost 0 bases, with 12 bases spanning the gap. The CDR3 runs 17 residues. CDR1 is SGHVS and CDR2 is FNYEAQ in the germline V gene. CDR3 bases: TGTGCCAGCAGCTTAGAAGCGGGCCTAGCGAACACCGGGGAGCTGTTTTTT. It yields the protein CASSLEAGLANTGELFF.

This clonotype rates as medium-sized. The J gene is TRBJ2-4, the V gene TRBV20-1, with TRBD2 matching 11 bases. V gave up 3 bases and J gave up 2 bases; unmatched junction bases: 6. The CDR3 sequence is 16 residues long. CDR1 is DFQATT, CDR2 SNEGSKA, per germline (reference sequence). This CDR3 is CSASATSGGSKNIQYF. DNA for the CDR3: TGCAGTGCTAGTGCCACTAGCGGGGGTTCCAAAAACATTCAGTACTTC.

In this sample, this clonotype turned up a few times. The chain carries TRBV5-1 and TRBJ1-2, with D perhaps matching TRBD1 (6 bases). V was shortened by 0 bases and J by 0 bases, with 6 bases between the two germline ends. CDR1 SGHRS and CDR2 YFSETQ come from the germline V gene. The CDR3 is 14 amino acids. CDR3: CASSLAGANYGYTF. The CDR3 DNA is TGCGCCAGCAGCTTGGCAGGGGCTAACTATGGCTACACCTTC.

This chain uses TRBV9 with TRBJ1-3; D remains ambiguous. Trimming left V 0 bases short and J 1 base short, with 5 bases between. The CDR3 length is 14 residues. Germline CDR1 reads SGDLS; CDR2 reads YYNGEE. Here the CDR3 reads CASSVGVSGNTIYF. CDR3 bases: TGTGCCAGCAGCGTAGGTGTGTCTGGAAACACCATATATTTT.

At least ten counts were recorded for this clonotype. The chain couples TRBV18 to TRBJ2-5; D uncertain. The CDR3 runs to 16 residues. Trimming took off 3 bases at V and 2 bases at J, with 16 bases between the two ends. CDR1 is KGHSH and CDR2 is LQKENI in the germline V gene. The CDR3 DNA is TGTGCCAGCTCACCCTTCATGACTGGCTCACAAGAGACCCAGTACTTC. Translating it yields CASSPFMTGSQETQYF.

This clonotype was detected a few times. The chain joins TRBV7-2 to TRBJ2-7; D remains ambiguous. Trimming removed 5 bases at V and 3 bases at J, with 29 bases between. The CDR3 length is 19 residues. Germline values: CDR1 SGHTA, CDR2 FQGNSA. The chain's CDR3 is CASSTPGRSPSSFLYEQYF. DNA for the CDR3: TGTGCCAGCAGCACCCCCGGGCGATCCCCGAGCAGTTTCCTCTACGAGCAGTACTTC.

This clonotype has a handful of counts. V is TRBV30 and J is TRBJ1-1; the D is unclear. Deletions cut 2 bases from V and 5 bases from J, with 6 bases between. The germline CDR1 and CDR2 sequences are GTSNPN and SVGIG (reference sequence). The CDR3 loop spans 11 amino acids. This CDR3 is CAWSSTTEAFF. The CDR3 DNA reads as TGTGCCTGGAGTTCTACAACTGAAGCTTTCTTT.

The table lists this clonotype with many counts. The chain uses TRBV11-3 and TRBJ2-4; D tentatively fits TRBD1 or TRBD2 (5 bases each). The CDR3 runs to 17 residues. Trimming cost V 0 bases and J 0 bases, with 12 bases left between them. Germline CDR1 and CDR2: SGHNT and YENEEA. CDR3 amino acids: CASSLDGTDLAKNIQYF. The CDR3 DNA sequence: TGTGCCAGCAGCTTAGATGGGACCGATCTAGCCAAAAACATTCAGTACTTC.

This clonotype has ten or more counts. The rearrangement joins TRBV24-1 to TRBJ2-3; D gene unclear. The V gene lost 6 bases and the J gene lost 1 base, with 4 bases spanning the gap. CDR3 size: 12 residues. Germline V gives CDR1 KGHDR, CDR2 SFDVKD. The CDR3, as DNA: TGTGCCACCAGTAGCGGCACAGATACGCAGTATTTT. It is translated as CATSSGTDTQYF.

This clonotype came up many times. The CDR3 nucleotides are TGTGCCAGCTCTCCGTCCTCTGGGGAGCCTTACGAGCAGTACTTC. It specifies CASSPSSGEPYEQYF. The rearrangement links TRBV18 to TRBJ2-7; D might be TRBD2 (5 bases). The V end was cut by 6 bases, the J end by 4 bases, with 19 bases between. The germline CDR1 and CDR2 sequences are KGHSH and LQKENI. CDR3 length: 15 residues. The variable domain in full, completed from reference TRBV18 and TRBJ2-7, reads NAGVMQNPRHLVRRRGQEARLRCSPMKGHSHVYWYRQLPEEGLKFMVYLQKENIIDESGMPKERFSAEFPKEGPSILRIQQVVRGDSAAYFCASSPSSGEPYEQYFGPGTRLTVT.